This T cell receptor (beta chain) emerged from a study of T-cell reconstitution after alpha-beta-depleted transplantation in children. Overall study findings and caveats: Elevated TCRbeta diversity at day 60 was traced, in some patients, to surviving recipient T cells and thymic progenitors. Newly generated T cells supplied most T-cell counts and diversity one year post-transplant. There were reportedly several hundred expanded graft clones from which alpha-beta T cells came about two months after transplant.

V was trimmed by 5 bases and J by 2 bases, leaving 11 bases between them. Per the germline V gene, CDR1 is LGHDT and CDR2 is YNNKEL (reference sequence). CDR3 length: 14 amino acids. On this clonotype: Its antigen is unknown.

TCRbeta library construction was performed incorporating unique molecular identifiers. TCRdb analysed the PCR reads with MiXCR anew, one entry per CDR3 protein. This table holds about 580,000 distinct CDR3 sequences, more than 20% found once. The source material was PBMCs, mostly from graft donor cells, sampled 360 days after TCRalphabeta/CD19-depleted stem cell transplant. J is TRBJ2-3 and V is TRBV3-1; D is unresolved. This receptor was obtained from a boy in the first two years of life who had a stem cell transplant for acute myeloid leukemia, so the T cells may come from the graft donor. The CDR3 sequence is CASSTTEYTDTQYF. The CDR3 DNA is TGTGCCAGCAGCACCACCGAGTACACAGATACGCAGTATTTT.